The 23 T cell receptor beta chains listed next were all sequenced from one sample in a study of CD8+CD57+ T cells in acquired aplastic anemia. CD8+CD57+ cell expansion had been shown by flow cytometry in patients chosen for sequencing. TCR beta VDJ and CDR3 profiling used genomic DNA as template. TCRdb used MiXCR to reprocess the reads, holding one entry per CDR3 protein. The sample records 90,000 to 150,000 distinct CDR3 sequences, over 55% being singletons. The sequencing sample was made of sorted CD4+, CD8+, or CD8+CD57+ T cells (not recorded which) from PBMCs. The receptors were sampled from a human donor with aplastic anemia.

This clonotype turned up a few times. J is TRBJ2-7 and V is TRBV14; 7 bases fit TRBD2. V lost 2 bases, J lost 2 bases, and 24 bases stayed unmatched. This CDR3 has 21 amino acids. CDR1 SGHDN and CDR2 FVKESK come from the germline V gene. CDR3 bases: TGTGCCAGCAGCCAATTAATTAGTAGGCTAGCGGATCACGTGACCCCCTACGAGCAGTACTTC. Its translation is CASSQLISRLADHVTPYEQYF. Complete variable domain (other parts from reference TRBV14 and TRBJ2-7): EAGVTQFPSHSVIEKGQTVTLRCDPISGHDNLYWYRRVMGKEIKFLLHFVKESKQDESGMPNNRFLAERTGGTYSTLKVQPAELEDSGVYFCASSQLISRLADHVTPYEQYFGPGTRLTVT.

Remarks on this clonotype: A much larger clonotype is one base distant, so this may be a read error. The chain combines TRBV6-2 or TRBV6-3 with TRBJ2-3; 9 bases agree with TRBD2. Germline lookup yields CDR1 MNHEY and CDR2 SVGEGT. The CDR3 has 17 residues. The CDR3 nucleotides are TGTGCCAGCAGTTACTCGCGGGTAGCGGGAGAGGGAGATACGCGGTATTTT. Its protein is CASSYSRVAGEGDTRYF.

This rearrangement joins TRBV29-1 to TRBJ2-7; 8 nucleotides line up with TRBD1. Trimming removed 6 bases from V and 0 bases from J; junction bases left unmatched: 4. The CDR3 runs 13 residues. Germline V CDR1 and CDR2: SQVTM, ANQGSEA. The CDR3 here is CSVRTGTSYEQYF. The CDR3 coding sequence is TGCAGCGTCCGGACAGGGACCTCCTACGAGCAGTACTTC.

This clonotype was picked up many times. The chain combines TRBV15 with TRBJ1-1, with D perhaps TRBD1 (6 bases). Germline values: CDR1 LNHNV, CDR2 YYDKDF (reference sequence). The CDR3 has 14 residues. Trimming stripped 0 bases from V and 3 bases from J, with 8 bases between. CDR3 region: CATSRDRGYTEAFF. CDR3 bases: TGTGCCACCAGCAGAGACAGGGGATACACTGAAGCTTTCTTT.

Many counts were recorded for this clonotype. The chain is built from TRBV6-5 and TRBJ2-7; no definite D call. V was cut by 3 bases and J by 6 bases, with 15 bases left in between. This CDR3 has 14 amino acids. Germline values: CDR1 MNHEY, CDR2 SVGAGI. CDR3 sequence: CASSYSPDSAEQYF. The DNA for the CDR3 is TGTGCCAGCAGTTATTCACCCGACTCTGCCGAGCAGTACTTC.

This chain joins TRBV20-1 and TRBJ2-1; the match to TRBD2 covers 8 bases. V shed 6 bases, J shed 5 bases, and the junction held 9 bases outside the gene matches. The CDR3 covers 14 residues. Germline CDR1 and CDR2: DFQATT and SNEGSKA (reference sequence). The CDR3 sequence: CSAESGRLDNEQFF. CDR3 in DNA: TGCAGTGCGGAGAGCGGGAGACTCGACAATGAGCAGTTCTTC.

At least ten counts were recorded for this clonotype. V usage is TRBV6-5 and J usage is TRBJ2-5, with D hard to call. Trimming removed 2 bases at V and 2 bases at J, with 12 bases between. The CDR3 loop spans 15 amino acids. Per the germline V gene, CDR1 is MNHEY and CDR2 is SVGAGI. The CDR3 here is CASSYAGRAQETQYF. CDR3 sequence (DNA): TGTGCCAGCAGTTACGCTGGCAGAGCGCAAGAGACCCAGTACTTC.

Concerning this clonotype: With a much larger clone just one base away, this may be a read error. The chain combines TRBV12-3 or TRBV12-4 with TRBJ2-5; D is possibly TRBD2 (5 bases). The CDR3 loop spans 13 amino acids. V dropped 10 bases and J dropped 1 base, with 13 bases sitting between them. Here the CDR3 DNA reads TGTGCCAACAGACCGGGATTCCAAGAGACCCAGTACTTC. It specifies CANRPGFQETQYF.

A remark on this clonotype: Relative to the germline gene, one junction end is altered; a read error may explain this. The rearrangement uses TRBV11-2 and TRBJ2-7; 11 bases are a match to TRBD2. Germline V gives CDR1 SGHAT, CDR2 FQNNGV. The CDR3 spans 16 residues. The CDR3 sequence: CACSFRTSGGTYEQYF. DNA of the CDR3: TGTGCCTGCAGCTTTAGAACTAGCGGGGGCACCTACGAGCAGTACTTC.

This clonotype was seen only a few times. The chain is built from TRBV10-3 and TRBJ2-7; the match to TRBD1 covers 7 bases. J gave up 0 bases and V 6 bases, and 5 bases lay outside the gene matches. The germline CDR1 and CDR2 sequences are ENHRY and SYGVKD. The CDR3 length is 14 residues. The DNA for the CDR3 is TGTGCCATCAGGCCTGGACAGGTCTCCTACGAGCAGTACTTC. Translating gives CAIRPGQVSYEQYF.

This clonotype was recorded once. The chain has TRBV5-6 and TRBJ1-2, with 7 bases that match TRBD1. The germline V gene encodes CDR1 SGHDT and CDR2 YYEEEE. The CDR3 is 13 amino acids. The J segment lost 10 bases and the V segment lost 2 bases, leaving 8 bases of the junction unmatched. In DNA form, the CDR3 reads TGTGCCAGCAGCTTAGGACAGGACTCTGCCTACACCTTC. Translation gives CASSLGQDSAYTF.

This clonotype came up many times. The V and J genes are TRBV2 and TRBJ1-4, with no clear D. From germline, CDR1 is SNHLY and CDR2 FYNNEI. The CDR3 totals 15 residues. V was shortened by 5 bases and J by 4 bases, with 14 bases between the two germline ends. CDR3 region: CASSPPGIDNEKLFF. In nucleotides, the CDR3 is TGTGCCAGCAGTCCCCCCGGGATCGATAATGAAAAACTGTTTTTT.

This clonotype was seen ten or more times. The CDR3 loop reads CSAMGEGVSPTNEKLFF. The CDR3 coding sequence is TGCAGTGCTATGGGGGAGGGGGTCTCTCCTACTAATGAAAAACTGTTTTTT. This sequence joins TRBV20-1 and TRBJ1-4; a possible D gene is TRBD1 (6 bases). There are 17 residues in the CDR3. Germline V CDR1 and CDR2: DFQATT, SNEGSKA (reference sequence). Between the trimmed V and J ends, which lost 4 bases and 2 bases, there was a span of 20 bases.

The J gene is TRBJ1-2, the V gene TRBV29-1; 7 bases are shared with TRBD1. The germline gives CDR1 SQVTM, CDR2 ANQGSEA. The CDR3 extends over 13 amino acids. V shed 6 bases and J 6 bases; nucleotides not matched to a gene: 10. CDR3 sequence reads: CSVREPTGNGYTF. DNA of the CDR3: TGCAGCGTCCGCGAACCGACAGGGAATGGCTACACCTTC. Using reference TRBV29-1 and TRBJ1-2 for the parts outside the CDR3, the full variable domain is SAVISQKPSRDICQRGTSLTIQCQVDSQVTMMFWYRQQPGQSLTLIATANQGSEATYESGFVIDKFPISRPNLTFSTLTVSNMSPEDSSIYLCSVREPTGNGYTFGSGTRLTVV.

This chain joins TRBV29-1 and TRBJ1-2; weak D call: TRBD1 (6 bases). Germline CDR1 and CDR2: SQVTM and ANQGSEA. The V gene lost 4 bases and the J gene lost 8 bases, with 14 bases spanning the gap. CDR3 size: 12 residues. In DNA form, the CDR3 reads TGCAGCGTTGGTCACAGGGAGGGAGGCTACACCTTC. Residues: CSVGHREGGYTF.

In its sample, this clonotype was seen a few times. The chain carries TRBV19 and TRBJ2-7; a weak D match, TRBD1 (7 bases). The germline V gene encodes CDR1 LNHDA and CDR2 SQIVND (reference sequence). The CDR3 is 15 amino acids. Trimming stripped 5 bases from V and 1 base from J, with 15 bases between. CDR3 sequence (DNA): TGTGCCAGTAGTCTGGCGCAGGGGGGTTCCTACGAGCAGTACTTC. Protein: CASSLAQGGSYEQYF. The entire variable domain, with the rest obtained from reference TRBV19 and TRBJ2-7, is as follows: DGGITQSPKYLFRKEGQNVTLSCEQNLNHDAMYWYRQDPGQGLRLIYYSQIVNDFQKGDIAEGYSVSREKKESFPLTVTSAQKNPTAFYLCASSLAQGGSYEQYFGPGTRLTVT.

This chain connects TRBV10-3 to TRBJ1-5; weak D call: TRBD1 (5 bases). This CDR3 is 16 amino acids long. The germline V and J ends were trimmed by 3 bases and 1 base, with 13 bases remaining between them. In germline, CDR1 is ENHRY, CDR2 SYGVKD. In DNA, the CDR3 is TGTGCCATCAGTGACAGGGAACACCTGAGCAATCAGCCCCAGCATTTT. It codes for CAISDREHLSNQPQHF.

The chain links TRBV12-3 or TRBV12-4 to TRBJ1-1; possibly TRBD1 for D (6 bases). The CDR3 sequence is 13 residues long. V was cut by 6 bases and J by 1 base, with 9 bases left in between. The CDR3 reads CASSRQANTEAFF. The CDR3 DNA is TGTGCCAGCAGCCGACAGGCGAACACTGAAGCTTTCTTT.

Many counts were recorded for this clonotype. The chain carries TRBV11-2 and TRBJ2-3; TRBD2 matches at 10 bases. V dropped 4 bases and J dropped 2; count of bases not matched to a gene: 15. The V gene's germline CDR1 is SGHAT and CDR2 FQNNGV. This CDR3 comprises 19 residues. In nucleotides, the CDR3 is TGTGCCAGCAGCTCTAGTGTCCAGCGGGGGGGCGGCGACACAGATACGCAGTATTTT. As protein: CASSSSVQRGGGDTDTQYF.

This chain links TRBV20-1 with TRBJ2-1, with 10 bases fitting TRBD2. The CDR3 sequence is 16 residues long. Germline CDR1 and CDR2: DFQATT and SNEGSKA (reference sequence). V shed 6 bases, J shed 0 bases, and the junction held 8 bases outside the gene matches. This CDR3 reads CSAQRAGGSSYNEQFF. The CDR3 region has the DNA TGCAGTGCCCAAAGAGCGGGAGGGAGCTCCTACAATGAGCAGTTCTTC.

The chain recombines TRBV12-3 or TRBV12-4 with TRBJ2-3, with 7 bases fitting TRBD1. The CDR3 covers 12 residues. Trimming cost V 9 bases and J 4 bases; bases outside gene matches: 4. The CDR3 nucleotides are TGTGCCAGTACAGGGGACGCAGATACGCAGTATTTT. It yields the protein CASTGDADTQYF.

This clonotype was picked up many times. This chain joins TRBV20-1 and TRBJ2-1; D gene unclear. This CDR3 has 17 residues. V lost 3 bases, J lost 0 bases, and 18 bases lay in between. Germline lookup yields CDR1 DFQATT and CDR2 SNEGSKA (reference sequence). In DNA, the CDR3 is TGCAGTGCTAGGGGTCCCGTTGCGGCTAGCTCCTACAATGAGCAGTTCTTC. Amino acid sequence: CSARGPVAASSYNEQFF.

This clonotype is a singleton in its sample. The CDR3 protein is CSARDARDNEKLFF. The CDR3 region has the DNA TGCAGTGCTAGAGACGCCAGGGACAATGAAAAACTGTTTTTT. The chain has TRBV20-1 and TRBJ1-4; D possibly corresponds to TRBD1 (5 bases). V was shortened by 0 bases and J by 5 bases, with 10 bases between the two germline ends. The germline V gene encodes CDR1 DFQATT and CDR2 SNEGSKA (reference sequence). The CDR3 covers 14 residues.